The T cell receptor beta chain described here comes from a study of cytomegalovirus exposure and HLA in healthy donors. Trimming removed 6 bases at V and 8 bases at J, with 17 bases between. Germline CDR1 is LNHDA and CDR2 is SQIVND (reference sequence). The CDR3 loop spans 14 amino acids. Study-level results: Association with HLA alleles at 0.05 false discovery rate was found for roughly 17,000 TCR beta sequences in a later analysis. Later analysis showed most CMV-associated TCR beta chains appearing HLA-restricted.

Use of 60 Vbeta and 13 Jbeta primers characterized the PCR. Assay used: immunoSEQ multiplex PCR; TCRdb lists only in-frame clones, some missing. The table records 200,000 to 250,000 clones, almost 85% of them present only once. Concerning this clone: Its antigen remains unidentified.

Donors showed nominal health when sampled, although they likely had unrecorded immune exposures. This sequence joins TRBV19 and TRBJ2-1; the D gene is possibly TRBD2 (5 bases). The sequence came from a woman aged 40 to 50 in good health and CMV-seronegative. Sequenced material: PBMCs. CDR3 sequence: CASSAGPSGDEQFF. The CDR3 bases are TGTGCCAGTAGCGCGGGTCCATCTGGGGATGAGCAGTTCTTC.